These 17 T cell receptor beta chains were all obtained from the same sample, sequenced in a study of PD-L1 blockade in urothelial cancer. As for time point: peripheral blood 6 weeks after treatment start. Produced via immunoSEQ multiplex PCR; TCRdb's table is partial and in-frame only. The table lists 40,000 to 45,000 clones, less than 95% of them singletons, with less than 8% in the top ten. The sample here was PBMCs, taken around atezolizumab (anti-PD-L1) treatment. These receptors were obtained from a man between 70 and 80 years old with urothelial cancer.

The J gene is TRBJ1-5, the V gene TRBV7-9, with a tentative D call TRBD1 (5 bases). V was trimmed by 5 bases and J by 5 bases, leaving 13 bases between them. This CDR3 has 14 residues. CDR1 is SEHNR and CDR2 is FQNEAQ in the germline V gene (reference sequence). CDR3: CASSTGGSDQPQHF. The CDR3 bases are TGTGCCAGCAGCACCGGGGGGAGCGATCAGCCCCAGCATTTT.

In this sample, this clone turned up a few times. The gene calls are TRBV2 and TRBJ2-5; perhaps TRBD1 as D (6 bases). This CDR3 contains 13 residues. With 4 bases removed from V and 3 bases from J, the gap between germline ends came to 9 bases. Germline-derived CDR1 and CDR2 are SNHLY and FYNNEI. CDR3 nucleotides: TGTGCCAGCAGTGTAACAGGGAAAGAGACCCAGTACTTC. It encodes CASSVTGKETQYF.

The chain links TRBV19 to TRBJ1-5, with 9 bases lining up with TRBD1. In germline, CDR1 is LNHDA, CDR2 SQIVND (reference sequence). The CDR3 spans 15 residues. V trimming: 7 bases; J trimming: 6 bases; junction bases outside the gene matches: 10. DNA for the CDR3: TGTGCCAGTACCCCCGGGACAGGGTTCGTTCAGCCCCAGCATTTT. The encoded protein is CASTPGTGFVQPQHF.

The rearrangement links TRBV6-4 to TRBJ2-1, with 8 bases aligning to TRBD2. CDR1 MRHNA and CDR2 SNTAGT come from the germline V gene. The V segment lost 8 bases and the J segment 7 bases; nucleotides outside the gene matches: 10. CDR3 length: 14 amino acids. The CDR3 bases are TGTGCCAGCCAGCGGGAGAGGTTTGATAATGAGCAGTTCTTC. It is translated as CASQRERFDNEQFF.

The rearrangement uses TRBV6-5 and TRBJ1-2, with 10 bases matching TRBD1. Trimming cost V 4 bases and J 8 bases; bases outside gene matches: 7. The CDR3 spans 14 residues. Germline V gene lookup returns CDR1 MNHEY and CDR2 SVGAGI. The CDR3 reads CASSFETGGRGYTF. The DNA for the CDR3 is TGTGCCAGCAGTTTTGAGACAGGGGGCAGAGGCTACACCTTC.

The chain has TRBV10-3 and TRBJ1-3; a weak D match, TRBD1 (6 bases). The CDR3 has 15 amino acids. Germline V CDR1 and CDR2: ENHRY, SYGVKD. The V gene lost 3 bases and the J gene lost 4 bases, with 13 bases spanning the gap. The CDR3 nucleotides read TGTGCCATCAGTGATCAAAAGGGGGAGGGAAACACCATATATTTT. Translating gives CAISDQKGEGNTIYF.

The genes are TRBV10-3 and TRBJ2-2; TRBD2 agrees at 7 bases. The CDR3 totals 16 residues. V lost 7 bases and J lost 1; bases outside the gene matches: 9. Germline V gene sequence: CDR1 ENHRY, CDR2 SYGVKD. The CDR3 spells CAINPSGPLNTGELFF. DNA of the CDR3: TGTGCCATCAATCCTAGCGGACCCCTGAACACCGGGGAGCTGTTTTTT.

This clone showed up just once. The chain is built from TRBV19 and TRBJ2-5, with 12 bases that match TRBD1. Per germline, CDR1 LNHDA and CDR2 SQIVND (reference sequence). Losses at the gene ends were 8 bases for V and 5 bases for J; bases not matched to a gene: 6. The CDR3 runs 14 residues. The CDR3 DNA reads TGTGCCAGTGGGACAGGGGGCGCCGGGGAGACCCAGTACTTC. As protein: CASGTGGAGETQYF. Supplemented by reference TRBV19 and TRBJ2-5, the full variable domain reads DGGITQSPKYLFRKEGQNVTLSCEQNLNHDAMYWYRQDPGQGLRLIYYSQIVNDFQKGDIAEGYSVSREKKESFPLTVTSAQKNPTAFYLCASGTGGAGETQYFGPGTRLLVL.

The chain couples TRBV5-1 to TRBJ2-5; D perhaps matches TRBD2 (5 bases). Germline V gene sequence: CDR1 SGHRS, CDR2 YFSETQ. The CDR3 has 14 residues. The V end lost 3 bases, the J end lost 3 bases, and 12 bases lay between the germline ends. Here the CDR3 reads CASSSGRGKETQYF. The CDR3 coding sequence is TGCGCCAGCAGCTCGGGGAGAGGGAAAGAGACCCAGTACTTC.

V and J are TRBV18 and TRBJ1-5; 9 nucleotides align to TRBD1. Losses at the gene ends were 2 bases for V and 0 bases for J; bases not matched to a gene: 11. This CDR3 contains 19 residues. Germline CDR1 and CDR2: KGHSH and LQKENI. CDR3 nucleotide sequence: TGTGCCAGCTCACCAGACGGGACAGGGAGTACACGTAGCAATCAGCCCCAGCATTTT. Amino acids: CASSPDGTGSTRSNQPQHF.

The chain uses TRBV25-1 and TRBJ2-7; TRBD1 might be the D (5 bases). CDR3 length: 12 amino acids. V shed 2 bases and J shed 7 bases, with 9 bases lying between them. CDR1 is MGHDK and CDR2 is SYGVNS in the germline V gene. The CDR3 sequence: CASSEIRGEQYF. The DNA for the CDR3 is TGTGCCAGCAGTGAAATTAGGGGTGAGCAGTACTTC.

This clone was observed a single time. V and J are TRBV27 and TRBJ2-3; D is undetermined. CDR1 MNHEY and CDR2 SMNVEV come from the germline V gene (reference sequence). The V and J ends lost 3 bases and 0 bases respectively, with 10 bases between them. The CDR3 length is 15 residues. The CDR3 loop is CASSFTAASTDTQYF. The CDR3 DNA follows: TGTGCCAGCAGTTTCACGGCGGCTAGCACAGATACGCAGTATTTT.

This chain uses TRBV11-2 with TRBJ2-5, with 10 positions matching TRBD2. The CDR3 sequence is 17 residues long. The germline gives CDR1 SGHAT, CDR2 FQNNGV. Losses at the gene ends were 1 base for V and 7 bases for J; bases not matched to a gene: 12. CDR3 DNA: TGTGCCAGCAGCTTAGGGACGGCTAGCGGGAGTATTGGGACCCAGTACTTC. Translation gives CASSLGTASGSIGTQYF.

The rearrangement links TRBV5-1 to TRBJ1-5; D is possibly TRBD1 (6 bases). Germline V gene sequence: CDR1 SGHRS, CDR2 YFSETQ. Trimming cost V 0 bases and J 6 bases, with 16 bases left between them. The CDR3 is 16 residues long. CDR3 sequence: CASSLGPRQGTQPQHF. The CDR3 DNA is TGCGCCAGCAGCTTGGGGCCCAGGCAGGGGACTCAGCCCCAGCATTTT. Full variable domain (outside the CDR3, taken from reference TRBV5-1 and TRBJ1-5): KAGVTQTPRYLIKTRGQQVTLSCSPISGHRSVSWYQQTPGQGLQFLFEYFSETQRNKGNFPGRFSGRQFSNSRSEMNVSTLELGDSALYLCASSLGPRQGTQPQHFGDGTRLSIL.

J is TRBJ2-7 and V is TRBV5-1, with 9 bases lining up with TRBD1. The CDR3 spans 16 residues. Germline CDR1 reads SGHRS; CDR2 reads YFSETQ. The J segment lost 4 bases and the V segment lost 4 bases, leaving 12 bases of the junction unmatched. The CDR3 sequence: CASSPMTGGLEYEQYF. The CDR3 DNA reads TGCGCCAGCAGCCCAATGACAGGGGGGTTAGAGTACGAGCAGTACTTC.

V gene TRBV5-1 combines with J gene TRBJ2-5; TRBD2 matches 7 bases. V dropped 3 bases and J dropped 3; count of bases not matched to a gene: 11. From germline, CDR1 is SGHRS and CDR2 YFSETQ. The CDR3 is 16 residues long. CDR3 sequence: CASSSSGGSVKETQYF. The CDR3, as DNA: TGCGCCAGCAGCTCCTCGGGAGGTAGCGTTAAAGAGACCCAGTACTTC.

The chain recombines TRBV28 with TRBJ2-2; 10 bases fit TRBD2. Losses at the gene ends were 8 bases for V and 0 bases for J; bases not matched to a gene: 3. This CDR3 is 15 amino acids long. Looked up from germline, CDR1 is MDHEN and CDR2 is SYDVKM. DNA of the CDR3: TGTGCCAGCGGCGGACTAGCGGCGAACACCGGGGAGCTGTTTTTT. Residues: CASGGLAANTGELFF.